Detailed here is one T cell receptor (beta chain). Antigen: not known. cDNA prepared by RNA extraction and subsequent reverse transcription served as the template for sequencing. Assay: immunoSEQ multiplex PCR; the TCRdb copy retains only in-frame clones and omits some. Among more than 100,000 clones, around 53% were seen once, and the ten largest hold roughly 0.45%. This entry comes from a study of CD8+ T cells in alopecia areata. Study-wide background: At a dose of 5 to 10 mg twice daily, oral tofacitinib was given to treated patients. The study's findings and limits: Higher clonality than in normal scalp was seen in lesional scalp, especially alopecia totalis/universalis. Normal skin contains resident alphabeta T cells, and these are also sequenced in scalp samples.

Regarding treatment: oral pan-JAK inhibitor, 5-10 mg twice daily. V dropped 2 bases and J dropped 5 bases, with 10 bases sitting between them. Germline V gene sequence: CDR1 SGHVS, CDR2 FQNEAQ. CDR3 length equals 13 residues. The chain has TRBV7-8 and TRBJ2-7; possibly TRBD1 for D (6 bases). The input for sequencing was CD4+ T cells sorted from blood, taken at week 4, from a patient treated with tofacitinib. This TCR derives from a human donor with alopecia areata. The DNA for the CDR3 is TGTGCCAGCAGCTTATCGGACAGCCACGAGCAGTACTTC. Translating gives CASSLSDSHEQYF.